The 4 T cell receptor beta chains below come from one sample, sequenced in a study of blood T cell repertoires in COVID-19. The table came from immunoSEQ multiplex PCR; TCRdb's copy has only in-frame clones and leaves some out. Among over 110,000 clones, about 87% were seen once, and the ten largest hold about 4%. The sequenced material came from PBMCs or T cells enriched from blood (not recorded which). The receptor source for this set is a man aged 50 to 59 in a cohort exposed to, infected with or recovered from COVID-19 (not recorded which).

V gene TRBV7-3 combines with J gene TRBJ1-1; TRBD1 is a possible D gene (5 bases). Trimming took off 3 bases at V and 6 bases at J, with 8 bases between the two ends. The CDR3 has 12 amino acids. Germline V gene lookup returns CDR1 SGHTA and CDR2 FQGTGA. The CDR3 loop is CASSFGGSEAFF. The CDR3 coding sequence is TGTGCCAGCAGCTTCGGGGGATCTGAAGCTTTCTTT.

The J gene is TRBJ2-7, the V gene TRBV5-1; 8 nucleotides line up with TRBD1. The CDR3 runs 15 residues. V lost 4 bases and J lost 6; bases outside the gene matches: 12. Germline CDR1 is SGHRS and CDR2 is YFSETQ. The CDR3 loop is CASSTRTGLGSEQYF. DNA of the CDR3: TGCGCCAGCAGCACCCGGACAGGGCTCGGATCCGAGCAGTACTTC.

Comment on this clone: Other DNA variants within this sample encode the same CDR3. The CDR3 loop is CASSLVQGNQPQHF. CDR3 in DNA: TGTGCCAGCAGCTTAGTCCAGGGGAATCAGCCCCAGCATTTT. The chain combines TRBV7-2 with TRBJ1-5, with D possibly being TRBD1 (6 bases). Trimming removed 1 base at V and 4 bases at J, with 8 bases between. CDR3 length: 14 residues. CDR1 SGHTA and CDR2 FQGNSA come from the germline V gene.

The rearrangement links TRBV25-1 to TRBJ1-3; D is unresolved. The V gene's germline CDR1 is MGHDK and CDR2 SYGVNS. V lost 3 bases and J lost 4, with 10 bases in between. The length of the CDR3 is 14 residues. CDR3 in DNA: TGTGCCAGCAGTGAGAGTGGTTCGGGAAACACCATATATTTT. Amino acid sequence: CASSESGSGNTIYF.